These 4 T cell receptor beta chains came from one sample sequenced in a study of cytomegalovirus exposure and HLA in healthy donors. Primers for the PCR totalled 60 Vbeta and 13 Jbeta. The protocol was immunoSEQ multiplex PCR, while the TCRdb copy is restricted to in-frame clones and leaves out a portion. The repertoire consists of tens of thousands of clones, with about 77% occurring once and the leading ten covering around 2.3%. The sequenced material came from PBMCs. Receptors were obtained from a male donor in good health and CMV-seropositive.

The V gene is TRBV28, the J gene TRBJ1-4, with TRBD1 as a possible D gene (6 bases). CDR3 size: 15 residues. CDR1 is MDHEN and CDR2 is SYDVKM in the germline V gene. V lost 6 bases to trimming and J lost 7 bases, with 18 bases between them. CDR3 sequence reads: CASSQPGRGGEKLFF. The CDR3 DNA reads as TGTGCCAGCAGCCAGCCAGGGAGAGGGGGTGAAAAACTGTTTTTT.

The chain is built from TRBV7-8 and TRBJ1-2; 10 bases align to TRBD1. The J segment lost 8 bases and the V segment lost 4 bases, leaving 4 bases of the junction unmatched. CDR1 is SGHVS and CDR2 is FQNEAQ in the germline V gene. The CDR3 is 13 amino acids. The CDR3 is CASSSGQGEGYTF. CDR3 DNA: TGTGCCAGCAGCTCTGGACAGGGGGAGGGCTACACCTTC.

The chain combines TRBV19 with TRBJ2-1; 9 nucleotides agree with TRBD2. The length of the CDR3 is 16 residues. The germline CDR1 and CDR2 sequences are LNHDA and SQIVND (reference sequence). After removal of 4 bases from V and 5 bases from J, the junction contained 9 bases not matched to a gene. CDR3: CASSRRFAGGNNEQFF. CDR3 DNA: TGTGCCAGTAGTAGAAGGTTTGCGGGAGGGAACAATGAGCAGTTCTTC.

The V call is TRBV7-9, the J call TRBJ2-2; 10 positions match TRBD2. The CDR3 spans 19 residues. In germline, CDR1 is SEHNR, CDR2 FQNEAQ (reference sequence). With V trimmed by 2 bases and J by 0 bases, 9 bases remained unmatched. The CDR3 nucleotides are TGTGCCAGCAGCTTATTTGGTCTAGCGGGAGCAGCGAACACCGGGGAGCTGTTTTTT. Translation: CASSLFGLAGAANTGELFF.